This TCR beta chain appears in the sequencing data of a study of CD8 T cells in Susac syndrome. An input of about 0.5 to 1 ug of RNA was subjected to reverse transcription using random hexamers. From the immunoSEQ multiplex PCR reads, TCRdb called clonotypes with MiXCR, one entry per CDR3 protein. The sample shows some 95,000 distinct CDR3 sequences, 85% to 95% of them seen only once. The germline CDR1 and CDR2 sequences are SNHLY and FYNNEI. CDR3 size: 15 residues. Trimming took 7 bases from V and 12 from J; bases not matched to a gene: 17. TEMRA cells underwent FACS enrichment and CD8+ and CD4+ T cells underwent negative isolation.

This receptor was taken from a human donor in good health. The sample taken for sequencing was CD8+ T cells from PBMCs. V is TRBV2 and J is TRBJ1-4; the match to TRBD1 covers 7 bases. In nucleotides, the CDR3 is TGTGCCAGCAATCCGGGACAGCCGATTTTTTTGGAACTGTTTTTT. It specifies CASNPGQPIFLELFF.